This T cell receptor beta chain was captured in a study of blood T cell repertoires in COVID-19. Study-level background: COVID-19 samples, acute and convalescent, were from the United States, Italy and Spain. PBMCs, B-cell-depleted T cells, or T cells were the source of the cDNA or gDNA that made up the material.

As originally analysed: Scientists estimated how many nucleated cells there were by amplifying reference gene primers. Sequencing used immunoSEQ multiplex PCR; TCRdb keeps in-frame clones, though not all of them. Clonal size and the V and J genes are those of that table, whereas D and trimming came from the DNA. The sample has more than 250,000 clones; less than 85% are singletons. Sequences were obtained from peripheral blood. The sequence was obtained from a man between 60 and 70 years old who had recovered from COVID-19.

For the CDR3, the DNA is TGTGCCAGTAGTGGGGGGACTCTAGCGGGCACCTACAATGAGCAGTTCTTC. It specifies CASSGGTLAGTYNEQFF. The chain uses TRBV19 and TRBJ2-1; TRBD2 aligns across 8 bases. V trimming: 5 bases; J trimming: 2 bases; junction bases outside the gene matches: 11. The CDR3 spans 17 residues. Germline-derived CDR1 and CDR2 are LNHDA and SQIVND (reference sequence).